These 26 T cell receptor beta chains were all obtained from the same sample, sequenced in a study of cytomegalovirus exposure and HLA in healthy donors. Produced via immunoSEQ multiplex PCR; TCRdb's table is partial and in-frame only. The sample carries 300,000 to 400,000 clones, roughly 87% recorded once. Sequencing used PBMCs. The receptor set was obtained from a man younger than 40 in good health and CMV-seronegative.

V is TRBV6-5 and J is TRBJ2-7; 9 positions match TRBD2. Germline assignment: CDR1 MNHEY and CDR2 SVGAGI. The CDR3 loop spans 16 amino acids. V was pared by 0 bases and J by 2 bases, with 5 bases of the junction left unmatched. CDR3 bases: TGTGCCAGCAGTTACTCGGGTAGCGGGGGACCCTACGAGCAGTACTTC. This gives the protein CASSYSGSGGPYEQYF.

J is TRBJ2-6 and V is TRBV4-1, with no clear D. This CDR3 spans 17 amino acids. Germline V gene sequence: CDR1 MGHRA, CDR2 YSYEKL. V was pared by 1 base and J by 0 bases, with 10 bases between. The CDR3 loop reads CASSQGPLVSGANVLTF. CDR3 DNA sequence: TGCGCCAGCAGCCAAGGGCCCCTCGTCTCTGGGGCCAACGTCCTGACTTTC.

The gene calls are TRBV7-9 and TRBJ1-1; D perhaps matches TRBD1 (6 bases). V dropped 6 bases and J dropped 3 bases, with 11 bases sitting between them. The length of the CDR3 is 13 residues. The V gene's germline CDR1 is SEHNR and CDR2 FQNEAQ (reference sequence). In nucleotides, the CDR3 is TGTGCCAGCAGGACAGGAAGGGACACTGAAGCTTTCTTT. Residues: CASRTGRDTEAFF.

J is TRBJ2-2 and V is TRBV13, with 7 bases that match TRBD1. V dropped 4 bases and J dropped 5; count of bases not matched to a gene: 13. From germline, CDR1 is PRHDT and CDR2 FYEKMQ (reference sequence). The CDR3 loop spans 17 amino acids. This chain's CDR3 is CASSSGTEVFGTGELFF. The CDR3 DNA is TGTGCCAGCAGCTCCGGGACAGAGGTTTTCGGGACCGGGGAGCTGTTTTTT. Supplemented by reference TRBV13 and TRBJ2-2, the full variable domain reads AAGVIQSPRHLIKEKRETATLKCYPIPRHDTVYWYQQGPGQDPQFLISFYEKMQSDKGSIPDRFSAQQFSDYHSELNMSSLELGDSALYFCASSSGTEVFGTGELFFGEGSRLTVL.

CDR3 nucleotide sequence: TGTGCCAGCAGCTTAGCCGGGGACACTGAAGCTTTCTTT. It encodes CASSLAGDTEAFF. The chain has TRBV7-9 and TRBJ1-1; the D is unclear. Trimming removed 0 bases from V and 3 bases from J, with 5 bases in between. This CDR3 comprises 13 residues. The germline CDR1 and CDR2 sequences are SEHNR and FQNEAQ (reference sequence).

CDR3 bases: TGCGCCAGCAGCTTGGCCCCAGGTAATGAGCAGTTCTTC. Translating it yields CASSLAPGNEQFF. The chain joins TRBV5-1 to TRBJ2-1; no firm D call. Germline values: CDR1 SGHRS, CDR2 YFSETQ. This CDR3 has 13 residues. V lost 0 bases and J lost 7, with 8 bases in between.

The gene calls are TRBV5-6 and TRBJ1-3, with D hard to call. V lost 2 bases and J 8 bases, leaving 14 bases between the germline ends. From germline, CDR1 is SGHDT and CDR2 YYEEEE. CDR3 length equals 14 residues. CDR3 residues: CASSFGLPTDTIYF. The DNA of the CDR3 is TGTGCCAGCAGCTTTGGACTCCCTACGGACACCATATATTTT. Looking up the rest from reference TRBV5-6 and TRBJ1-3 gives the full variable domain: DAGVTQSPTHLIKTRGQQVTLRCSPKSGHDTVSWYQQALGQGPQFIFQYYEEEERQRGNFPDRFSGHQFPNYSSELNVNALLLGDSALYLCASSFGLPTDTIYFGEGSWLTVV.

The V call is TRBV5-6, the J call TRBJ2-5; weak D call: TRBD1 (6 bases). Trimming left V 1 base short and J 5 bases short, with 15 bases between. Germline CDR1 is SGHDT and CDR2 is YYEEEE. The length of the CDR3 is 15 residues. CDR3 in DNA: TGTGCCAGCAGCTTGTTTGGGCAGGGGCGGGAGACCCAGTACTTC. Amino acid sequence: CASSLFGQGRETQYF.

The chain employs TRBV11-2 and TRBJ2-5; D unclear. The CDR3 runs to 15 residues. V was shortened by 0 bases and J by 2 bases, with 10 bases between the two germline ends. CDR1 and CDR2 from the germline V gene are SGHAT and FQNNGV. CDR3 nucleotide sequence: TGTGCCAGCAGCTTAGACGGCGGAGTTCAAGAGACCCAGTACTTC. It translates to CASSLDGGVQETQYF.

The chain links TRBV7-2 to TRBJ1-2, with 10 bases aligning to TRBD1. V dropped 5 bases and J dropped 4; count of bases not matched to a gene: 7. The CDR3 is made up of 15 amino acids. Germline CDR1 SGHTA, CDR2 FQGNSA. CDR3 DNA: TGTGCCAGCAGCGGACAGGGGGTCAGGATCTATGGCTACACCTTC. Amino acids: CASSGQGVRIYGYTF.

V and J are TRBV19 and TRBJ2-3; D uncertain. Trimming removed 7 bases at V and 2 bases at J, with 10 bases between. Germline V CDR1 and CDR2: LNHDA, SQIVND (reference sequence). CDR3 length: 13 amino acids. As DNA, the CDR3 is TGTGCCAGTAACCGCCAGAACACAGATACGCAGTATTTT. Its translation is CASNRQNTDTQYF.

The rearrangement links TRBV19 to TRBJ1-6; a weak D match, TRBD1 (5 bases). This CDR3 has 16 residues. The germline V gene encodes CDR1 LNHDA and CDR2 SQIVND (reference sequence). Trimming left V 2 bases short and J 6 bases short, with 14 bases between. The CDR3 spells CASSIIGQGGNSPLHF. In DNA, the CDR3 is TGTGCCAGTAGTATAATCGGGCAGGGAGGTAATTCACCCCTCCACTTT. Combining the CDR3 with reference TRBV19 and TRBJ1-6 gives the whole variable domain DGGITQSPKYLFRKEGQNVTLSCEQNLNHDAMYWYRQDPGQGLRLIYYSQIVNDFQKGDIAEGYSVSREKKESFPLTVTSAQKNPTAFYLCASSIIGQGGNSPLHFGNGTRLTVT.

V gene TRBV9 combines with J gene TRBJ2-5; 11 bases map to TRBD2. V lost 3 bases, J lost 5 bases, and 9 bases stayed unmatched. Germline assignment: CDR1 SGDLS and CDR2 YYNGEE. The CDR3 spans 16 residues. The CDR3 sequence: CASSEPTSGALETQYF. The CDR3 DNA reads as TGTGCCAGCAGCGAACCGACTAGCGGGGCCCTGGAGACCCAGTACTTC.

V is TRBV5-6 and J is TRBJ1-2, with 7 bases identical to TRBD1. The CDR3 spans 14 residues. V shed 4 bases and J 1 base; nucleotides not matched to a gene: 4. CDR1 is SGHDT and CDR2 is YYEEEE in the germline V gene. In DNA, the CDR3 is TGTGCCAGCAGCCCTAGACAGGGTAACTATGGCTACACCTTC. Translation: CASSPRQGNYGYTF.

The J gene is TRBJ2-1, the V gene TRBV9; 8 nucleotides match TRBD2. Germline-derived CDR1 and CDR2 are SGDLS and YYNGEE. This CDR3 region has 18 residues. The J segment lost 9 bases and the V segment lost 0 bases, leaving 17 bases of the junction unmatched. CDR3 sequence reads: CASSVVGSGDSGIGEQFF. CDR3 nucleotide sequence: TGTGCCAGCAGCGTAGTCGGTAGCGGGGATAGCGGCATCGGTGAGCAGTTCTTC. Full variable domain (remainder filled in from reference TRBV9 and TRBJ2-1): DSGVTQTPKHLITATGQRVTLRCSPRSGDLSVYWYQQSLDQGLQFLIQYYNGEERAKGNILERFSAQQFPDLHSELNLSSLELGDSALYFCASSVVGSGDSGIGEQFFGPGTRLTVL.

The chain links TRBV27 to TRBJ1-2; TRBD1 matches 9 bases. Germline CDR1 MNHEY, CDR2 SMNVEV (reference sequence). The length of the CDR3 is 12 residues. The V gene end was trimmed by 5 bases and the J gene end by 10 bases; junction bases not matched to a gene: 5. CDR3 residues: CASSETGGDYTF. The CDR3 nucleotides are TGTGCCAGCAGTGAGACAGGGGGAGACTACACCTTC.

The chain has TRBV19 and TRBJ1-4; possible D gene TRBD1, 6 bases. With 2 bases removed from V and 8 bases from J, the gap between germline ends came to 6 bases. Germline V gives CDR1 LNHDA, CDR2 SQIVND (reference sequence). The CDR3 is made up of 12 amino acids. CDR3 sequence reads: CASSIRGEKLFF. CDR3 nucleotide sequence: TGTGCCAGTAGTATAAGGGGGGAAAAACTGTTTTTT.

The chain links TRBV6-1 to TRBJ1-5; maybe TRBD1 (6 bases). Between the trimmed V and J ends, which lost 3 bases and 4 bases, there was a span of 16 bases. This CDR3 has 16 amino acids. Germline CDR1 and CDR2: MNHNS and SASEGT. The CDR3 nucleotides are TGTGCCAGCAGTGACCCCCGTGGACAGCAGAATCAGCCCCAGCATTTT. This gives the protein CASSDPRGQQNQPQHF.

The V and J genes are TRBV5-1 and TRBJ2-5, with D perhaps matching TRBD1 (5 bases). The CDR3 has 13 amino acids. Germline V gene data show CDR1 as SGHRS and CDR2 as YFSETQ. V lost 0 bases and J lost 7, with 10 bases in between. The CDR3 region has the DNA TGCGCCAGCAGCTTGGGGCTCCAGGGGACCCAGTACTTC. Translating gives CASSLGLQGTQYF.

This chain uses TRBV29-1 with TRBJ2-7, with TRBD1 matching over 10 bases. V shed 6 bases and J 2 bases; nucleotides not matched to a gene: 10. The germline CDR1 and CDR2 sequences are SQVTM and ANQGSEA. This CDR3 contains 15 residues. The CDR3 here is CSVAGWGQGTYEQYF. CDR3 in DNA: TGCAGCGTCGCGGGGTGGGGACAGGGGACCTACGAGCAGTACTTC.

This clone has a single count. The J gene is TRBJ2-6, the V gene TRBV15; no definite D call. The CDR3 has 14 residues. Germline CDR1 reads LNHNV; CDR2 reads YYDKDF (reference sequence). V was cut by 6 bases and J by 0 bases, with 6 bases left in between. This chain's CDR3 is CATREISGANVLTF. The CDR3 nucleotides read TGTGCCACCAGAGAGATCTCTGGGGCCAACGTCCTGACTTTC.

The chain carries TRBV5-4 and TRBJ2-5; tentative D call: TRBD2 (5 bases). Trimming took 0 bases from V and 7 from J, leaving 13 bases between them. Germline CDR1 and CDR2: SGHNT and YYREEE (reference sequence). The CDR3 extends over 14 amino acids. CDR3: CASSLGEGAGTQYF. DNA for the CDR3: TGTGCCAGCAGCTTGGGTGAGGGTGCGGGGACCCAGTACTTC. Looking up the rest from reference TRBV5-4 and TRBJ2-5 gives the full variable domain: ETGVTQSPTHLIKTRGQQVTLRCSSQSGHNTVSWYQQALGQGPQFIFQYYREEENGRGNFPPRFSGLQFPNYSSELNVNALELDDSALYLCASSLGEGAGTQYFGPGTRLLVL.

The gene calls are TRBV29-1 and TRBJ2-7, with D maybe TRBD2 (5 bases). V shed 4 bases and J shed 7 bases, with 14 bases lying between them. This CDR3 is 12 amino acids long. Germline V gene sequence: CDR1 SQVTM, CDR2 ANQGSEA. CDR3 DNA sequence: TGCAGCGTTGCCGGCACCAGGAGGGAGCAGTACTTC. Its translation: CSVAGTRREQYF.

For the CDR3, the DNA is TGTGCCAGTAGTAGTTACAGGGACTATGGCTACACCTTC. The encoded protein is CASSSYRDYGYTF. V usage is TRBV19 and J usage is TRBJ1-2; TRBD1 is a possible D gene (6 bases). There are 13 residues in the CDR3. Trimming pared 4 bases from V and 3 bases from J, leaving 9 bases between. Germline values: CDR1 LNHDA, CDR2 SQIVND (reference sequence).

This chain uses TRBV5-4 with TRBJ1-1; a weak D match, TRBD1 (5 bases). Germline assignment: CDR1 SGHNT and CDR2 YYREEE (reference sequence). This CDR3 spans 14 amino acids. Trimming removed 2 bases at V and 6 bases at J, with 14 bases between. The CDR3 DNA reads as TGTGCCAGCAGCTTTATAGGGGATGGATCTGAAGCTTTCTTT. Amino acids: CASSFIGDGSEAFF.

This rearrangement joins TRBV5-8 to TRBJ2-3; D is undetermined. This CDR3 contains 13 residues. V was trimmed by 2 bases and J by 2 bases, leaving 6 bases between them. Germline CDR1 SGHTS, CDR2 YDEGEE. CDR3 amino acids: CASSFGTTDTQYF. The CDR3 coding sequence is TGTGCCAGCAGCTTCGGTACCACAGATACGCAGTATTTT.